The next 12 T cell receptor beta chains were all read from a single sample in a study of CD8 T cells in Susac syndrome (dated by TCRdb to between 2019 and 2020). Library creation used the immunoSEQ multiplex PCR assay. RNA was extracted using the RNeasy kit, and roughly 0.5 to 1 microgram was reverse transcribed with random hexamers. TCRdb reanalyzed the raw reads on its own, using fastp at Q25 for trimming and MiXCR for clone calling, and kept in-frame beta chains. Identical CDR3 protein sequences are pooled into one entry, listed with their most common genes and DNA. The sample has roughly 200,000 distinct CDR3 sequences on record, roughly 94% of them singletons. The ten largest make up around 0.1% of the sample. Material for sequencing was CD4+ T cells from PBMCs. These TCRs come from a human donor with Susac syndrome.

J is TRBJ2-4 and V is TRBV28; 7 positions match TRBD1. Unmatched junction bases numbered 3, after V lost 6 bases and J lost 1 base. This CDR3 is built from 14 residues. Germline values: CDR1 MDHEN, CDR2 SYDVKM. The CDR3 spells CASSEQGAKNIQYF. As DNA, the CDR3 is TGTGCCAGCAGCGAACAGGGGGCCAAAAACATTCAGTACTTC.

The CDR3 bases are TGCAGTGCTAGACCCGAGGGGCGTGGTGTCGGTGAAAAACTGTTTTTT. This encodes CSARPEGRGVGEKLFF. The chain has TRBV20-1 and TRBJ1-4; D perhaps matches TRBD1 (5 bases). Deletions cut 2 bases from V and 7 bases from J, with 20 bases between. Germline CDR1 DFQATT, CDR2 SNEGSKA (reference sequence). This CDR3 is 16 amino acids long.

The chain has TRBV19 and TRBJ2-1, with 8 bases identical to TRBD1. Unmatched junction bases numbered 6, after V lost 6 bases and J lost 8 bases. Germline loops: CDR1 LNHDA, CDR2 SQIVND (reference sequence). There are 13 residues in the CDR3. The CDR3 DNA reads TGTGCCAGTAGCATCGACAGGGGTGATGAGCAGTTCTTC. Its protein is CASSIDRGDEQFF.

The chain has TRBV12-3 or TRBV12-4 and TRBJ1-2; D is undetermined. This CDR3 is 14 amino acids long. The V end was cut by 3 bases, the J end by 2 bases, with 10 bases between. The CDR3: CASSFSLSNYGYTF. The CDR3 DNA follows: TGTGCCAGCAGTTTCTCGTTATCGAACTATGGCTACACCTTC.

This chain links TRBV3-1 with TRBJ1-2, with D possibly matching TRBD1 (5 bases). There are 15 residues in the CDR3. Deletions cut 2 bases from V and 7 bases from J, with 17 bases between. Germline V gives CDR1 LGHDT, CDR2 YNNKEL (reference sequence). CDR3 DNA sequence: TGTGCCAGCAGCCAAAAGAGGGACCAAAAGAGTGGCTACACCTTC. Translation: CASSQKRDQKSGYTF.

Written as DNA, the CDR3 is TGTGCCAGCAGCTTAGGTCCCAGGTACTACGAGCAGTACTTC. It translates to CASSLGPRYYEQYF. This chain links TRBV11-2 with TRBJ2-7; D not certain. V shed 1 base and J shed 3 bases, with 10 bases lying between them. The CDR3 has 14 residues. Germline V gene lookup returns CDR1 SGHAT and CDR2 FQNNGV.

V and J are TRBV18 and TRBJ1-2, with D tentatively TRBD1 (5 bases). Looked up from germline, CDR1 is KGHSH and CDR2 is LQKENI. CDR3 length: 13 residues. The V gene lost 1 base and the J gene lost 6 bases, with 9 bases spanning the gap. The DNA of the CDR3 is TGTGCCAGCTCACCACAGGGGTCCGATGGCTACACCTTC. Translating gives CASSPQGSDGYTF.

This clonotype was picked up one time. The rearrangement uses TRBV30 and TRBJ2-7; D unclear. Germline V gene sequence: CDR1 GTSNPN, CDR2 SVGIG (reference sequence). V shed 2 bases and J shed 6 bases, with 11 bases lying between them. The CDR3 has 12 amino acids. This CDR3 reads CAWSKITVEQYF. The CDR3 coding sequence is TGTGCCTGGAGTAAGATTACCGTCGAGCAGTACTTC.

The chain is built from TRBV5-1 and TRBJ2-3; 8 bases are a match to TRBD2. This CDR3 has 16 amino acids. Germline V gene lookup returns CDR1 SGHRS and CDR2 YFSETQ. The ends lost 0 bases at V and 5 bases at J; junction bases unmatched: 8. In DNA form, the CDR3 reads TGCGCCAGCAGCTTGGCCGCTAGCGGGCTGGGAGATACGCAGTATTTT. It encodes CASSLAASGLGDTQYF. Based on the CDR3 plus reference TRBV5-1 and TRBJ2-3, the full variable domain is KAGVTQTPRYLIKTRGQQVTLSCSPISGHRSVSWYQQTPGQGLQFLFEYFSETQRNKGNFPGRFSGRQFSNSRSEMNVSTLELGDSALYLCASSLAASGLGDTQYFGPGTRLTVL.

The chain combines TRBV6-6 with TRBJ2-3; D gene uncertain. Germline-derived CDR1 and CDR2 are MNHNY and SVGAGI (reference sequence). CDR3 length: 14 residues. Trimming cost V 1 base and J 2 bases, with 7 bases left between them. CDR3 bases: TGTGCCAGCAGTTACTTCGCGAACACAGATACGCAGTATTTT. Translating gives CASSYFANTDTQYF.

V and J are TRBV20-1 and TRBJ1-2; D ambiguous. This CDR3 has 13 amino acids. Germline V gives CDR1 DFQATT, CDR2 SNEGSKA (reference sequence). Trimming pared 6 bases from V and 1 base from J, leaving 12 bases between. CDR3 residues: CSASNRDNYGYTF. DNA for the CDR3: TGCAGTGCGTCGAACAGAGATAACTATGGCTACACCTTC.

The CDR3 loop is CASSEGRFSGNTIYF. The CDR3 DNA reads TGTGCCAGCAGCGAAGGACGGTTCTCTGGAAACACCATATATTTT. The chain couples TRBV4-2 to TRBJ1-3; the D is unclear. V was cut by 5 bases and J by 0 bases, with 11 bases left in between. The CDR3 sequence is 15 residues long. Germline V gene lookup returns CDR1 LGHNA and CDR2 YNFKEQ.